The present T cell receptor beta chain was sequenced within a study of blood T cell repertoires in COVID-19. About the research overall: COVID-19 samples collected from the United States, Italy and Spain covered acute and convalescent phases. Nucleic acid was either cDNA or gDNA, and it came from T cells, B-cell-depleted T cells, or PBMCs.

Trimming took 3 bases from V and 7 from J, leaving 10 bases between them. The CDR3 spans 14 residues. Germline CDR1 is MDHEN and CDR2 is SYDVKM. Authors' analysis steps: Using reference gene primer amplification, nucleated cell counts were estimated. The method was immunoSEQ multiplex PCR; TCRdb's version includes in-frame clones alone and lacks a portion of them. That table gives V, J and clone size, and the DNA gave D and trimming. This repertoire shows a few hundred thousand clones, approximately 90% found once; its top ten account for approximately 12%. The chain combines TRBV28 with TRBJ1-6, with a possible D match to TRBD1 (5 bases). The TCR originated in a woman aged 60-75 years with acute or convalescent COVID-19. Sequencing used peripheral blood. CDR3 in DNA: TGTGCCAGCAGTTTCTCGACAGAGAATTCACCCCTCCACTTT. Protein product: CASSFSTENSPLHF.